This TCR beta chain was captured in a study of T cell changes during pregnancy in multiple sclerosis. This table comes from immunoSEQ multiplex PCR, and its TCRdb copy is limited to in-frame clones, with some not included. The repertoire has 100,000 or so clones, over 80% of them found once; the top ten carry 1.9%. The CDR3 contains 17 residues. From germline, CDR1 is MDHEN and CDR2 SYDVKM. The V and J ends lost 3 bases and 2 bases respectively, with 19 bases between them. This chain connects TRBV28 to TRBJ2-5; tentatively, D is TRBD2 (5 bases). Sequenced material: peripheral blood, taken after pregnancy. The origin of this receptor is a female donor with multiple sclerosis, enrolled in a pregnancy study. CDR3 residues: CASSLVEGLGWQETQYF. DNA for the CDR3: TGTGCCAGCAGTTTGGTCGAGGGTCTGGGTTGGCAAGAGACCCAGTACTTC.